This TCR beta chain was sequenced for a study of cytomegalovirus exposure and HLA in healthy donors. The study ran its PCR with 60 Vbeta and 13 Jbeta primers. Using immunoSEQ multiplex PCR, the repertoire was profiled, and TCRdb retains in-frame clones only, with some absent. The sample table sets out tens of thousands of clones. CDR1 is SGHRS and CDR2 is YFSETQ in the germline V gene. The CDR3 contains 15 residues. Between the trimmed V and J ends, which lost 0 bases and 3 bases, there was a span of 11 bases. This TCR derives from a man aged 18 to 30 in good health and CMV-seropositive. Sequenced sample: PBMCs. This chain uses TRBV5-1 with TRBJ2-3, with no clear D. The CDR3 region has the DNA TGCGCCAGCAGCTTGGCCGTGACACAGACAGATACGCAGTATTTT. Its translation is CASSLAVTQTDTQYF. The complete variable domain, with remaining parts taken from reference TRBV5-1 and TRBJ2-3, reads KAGVTQTPRYLIKTRGQQVTLSCSPISGHRSVSWYQQTPGQGLQFLFEYFSETQRNKGNFPGRFSGRQFSNSRSEMNVSTLELGDSALYLCASSLAVTQTDTQYFGPGTRLTVL.